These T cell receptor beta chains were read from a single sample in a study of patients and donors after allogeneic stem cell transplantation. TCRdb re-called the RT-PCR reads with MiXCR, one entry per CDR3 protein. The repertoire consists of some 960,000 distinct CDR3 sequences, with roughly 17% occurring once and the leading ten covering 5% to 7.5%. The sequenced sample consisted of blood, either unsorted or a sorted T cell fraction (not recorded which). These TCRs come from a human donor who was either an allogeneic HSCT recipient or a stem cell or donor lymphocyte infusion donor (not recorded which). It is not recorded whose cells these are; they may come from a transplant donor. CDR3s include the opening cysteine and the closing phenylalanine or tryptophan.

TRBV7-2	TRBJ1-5	CASSYTDQPQHF
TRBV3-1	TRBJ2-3	CASLLQGTDTQYF
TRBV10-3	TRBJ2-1	CAISEPTSGRAGFEQFF
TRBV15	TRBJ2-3	CATSRGTDSTDTQYF
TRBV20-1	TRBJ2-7	CSASPGLGGYEQYF
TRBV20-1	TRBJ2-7	CSATRPSGVSYEQYF
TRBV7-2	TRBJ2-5	CASSLQPTPETQYF
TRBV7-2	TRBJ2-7	CASSSTSGTSSYEQYF
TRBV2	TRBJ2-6	CASRTLQGRSGANVLTF
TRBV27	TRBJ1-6	CASSPLTDRVGSPLHF
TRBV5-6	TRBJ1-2	CASRQTDLYGYTF
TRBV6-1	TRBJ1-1	CASSEILPGRDEAFF
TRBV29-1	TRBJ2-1	CSVGLAGPWSSYNEQFF
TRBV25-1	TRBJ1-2	CASSGDTRGYTF
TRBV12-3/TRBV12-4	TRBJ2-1	CASSYYSGGYNEQFF
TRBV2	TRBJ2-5	CASSADRPQETQYF
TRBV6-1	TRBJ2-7	CATQAGTITYEQYF
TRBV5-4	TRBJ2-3	CASRLVGEGPDTQYF
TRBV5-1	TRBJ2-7	CASRNTGMRQYF
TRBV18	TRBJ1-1	CASSSGTVGWITEAFF
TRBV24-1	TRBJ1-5	CATSDPGSLAPQHF
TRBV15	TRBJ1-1	CATSRAGENTEAFF
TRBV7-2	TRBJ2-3	CASRPPSGASTDTQYF
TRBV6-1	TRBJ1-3	CASSRLQGSSGNTIYF
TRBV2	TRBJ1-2	CASSGDSPYGYTF
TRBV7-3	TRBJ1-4	CASSLEARDATNEKLFF
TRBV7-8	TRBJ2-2	CASSLAFLAGVDTGELFF
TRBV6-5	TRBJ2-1	CASSYSTGRGSEQFF
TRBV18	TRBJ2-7	CASSLGVAEQYF
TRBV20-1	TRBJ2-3	CSATVAGRGTDTQYF
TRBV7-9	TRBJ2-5	CASSLARGTDTWETQYF
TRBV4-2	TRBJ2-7	CASSQDALATEEQYF
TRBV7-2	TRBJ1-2	CASSQPRADGYTF
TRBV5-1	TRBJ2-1	CASSADSRSYNEQFF
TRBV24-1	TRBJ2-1	CATSDLREYNEQFF
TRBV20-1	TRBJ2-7	CSASLNENYEQYF
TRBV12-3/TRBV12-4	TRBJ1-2	CASSPARNYGYTF
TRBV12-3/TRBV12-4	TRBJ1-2	CASSRATGGYGYTF
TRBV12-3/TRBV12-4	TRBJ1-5	CASSPDGSLNQPQHF
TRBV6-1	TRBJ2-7	CASESGLAGGDEQYF
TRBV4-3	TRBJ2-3	CASSGDGSSPDTQYF
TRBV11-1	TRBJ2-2	CASSLYRGGGSSTGELFF
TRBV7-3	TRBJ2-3	CASSLTDYYTQYF
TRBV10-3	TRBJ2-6	CAILGGANVLTF
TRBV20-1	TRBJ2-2	CSADRENTGELFF